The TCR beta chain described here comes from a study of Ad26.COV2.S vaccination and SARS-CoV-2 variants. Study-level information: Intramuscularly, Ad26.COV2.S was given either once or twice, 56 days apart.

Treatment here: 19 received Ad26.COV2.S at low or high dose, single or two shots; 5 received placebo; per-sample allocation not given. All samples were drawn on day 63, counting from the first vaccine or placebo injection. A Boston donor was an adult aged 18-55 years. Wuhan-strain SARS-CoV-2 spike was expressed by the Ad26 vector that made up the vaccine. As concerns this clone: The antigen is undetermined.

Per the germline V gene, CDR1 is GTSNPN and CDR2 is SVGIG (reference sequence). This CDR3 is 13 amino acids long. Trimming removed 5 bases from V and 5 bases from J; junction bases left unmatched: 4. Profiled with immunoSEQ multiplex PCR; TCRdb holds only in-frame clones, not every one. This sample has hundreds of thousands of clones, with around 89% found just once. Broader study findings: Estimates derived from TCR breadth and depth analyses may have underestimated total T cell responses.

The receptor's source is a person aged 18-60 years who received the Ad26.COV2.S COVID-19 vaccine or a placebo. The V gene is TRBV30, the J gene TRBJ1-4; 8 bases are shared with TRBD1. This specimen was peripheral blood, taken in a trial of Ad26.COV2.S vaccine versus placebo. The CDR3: CAWRDRKNEKLFF. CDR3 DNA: TGTGCCTGGCGGGACAGGAAAAATGAAAAACTGTTTTTT.